This T cell receptor (beta chain) was retrieved from a study of blood T cell repertoires in COVID-19 (dated by TCRdb to about 2020). Context from the whole study: Collaborator samples came from the United States, Italy and Spain and covered acute and convalescent phases of COVID-19. HLA class I and class II types, where available, came from metadata supplied by the sample provider rather than from assay-based typing. The prospective study material was composed of cDNA or gDNA derived from T cells, B-cell-depleted T cells, or PBMCs. Nearly every sample came with metadata listing a de-identified subject ID, COVID-19 status, age in years and sex. The samples were drawn from the first 160 participants of the ongoing ImmuneRACE study and from 950 to 1,500 subjects provided by 6 global collaborators. The repertoires were released in a freely available public database meant as a resource for research on the immune response to SARS-CoV-2. The dataset comprised deeply sampled blood TCRbeta repertoires from subjects exposed to, actively infected with, or recovered from COVID-19.

The immunoSEQ Assay, a bias-controlled multiplex PCR, was used to amplify TCRbeta CDR3 regions from genomic DNA. The study's processing was this. Nucleated cell counts per sample were estimated from amplification of reference gene primers within the assay. To quantify the absolute abundance of each unique TCRbeta CDR3 rearrangement, sequence reads were collapsed and filtered. For each sample, productive Simpson clonality was calculated as the square root of Simpson's diversity index over productive rearrangements. TCRdb took over this immuneACCESS table, retaining in-frame rearrangements with V and J assigned. Such tables are incomplete; in checked studies, under half of the missing clones stem from an unresolved V gene, and the remainder is unexplained. D and trimming were read from the DNA, whereas the V and J calls and clone size are those reported in that table. The sample data list some 190,000 clones, and approximately 82% of these were observed just once. The ten biggest clones cover under 12% of the sample.

The collaborating institutions used their own protocols to collect whole blood in K2EDTA tubes. For TCRbeta analysis, collaborator samples were shipped as frozen whole blood, as isolated PBMCs, or as DNA extracted from either sample type. About this clone: Its antigen is not yet known. There are no base qualities to consult, and no much larger clone falls within one base.

The V end loses 5 bases and the J end loses 3 bases, and a stretch of 7 bases separates them. Measured from the cysteine to the phenylalanine, the CDR3 is 12 residues long. Kept here is only the CDR3 DNA, which spans 36 bases and is read in frame from base 1. The germline V gene encodes CDR1 LGHDT and CDR2 YNNKEL (reference sequence). Overall study results and their limits: Clinical and demographic metadata were provided uncurated, with the amount varying by source and participant.

Sequences were obtained from peripheral blood. The clonotype originates from a woman older than 75 with active or convalescent COVID-19. In this chain, TRBV3-1 (or the pseudogene TRBV3-2) is recombined with TRBJ1-2; the D gene is unclear. At the DNA level, the sequence is TGTGCCAGCAGCTGGCAAGACTATGGCTACACCTTC. Its coded protein is CASSWQDYGYTF.